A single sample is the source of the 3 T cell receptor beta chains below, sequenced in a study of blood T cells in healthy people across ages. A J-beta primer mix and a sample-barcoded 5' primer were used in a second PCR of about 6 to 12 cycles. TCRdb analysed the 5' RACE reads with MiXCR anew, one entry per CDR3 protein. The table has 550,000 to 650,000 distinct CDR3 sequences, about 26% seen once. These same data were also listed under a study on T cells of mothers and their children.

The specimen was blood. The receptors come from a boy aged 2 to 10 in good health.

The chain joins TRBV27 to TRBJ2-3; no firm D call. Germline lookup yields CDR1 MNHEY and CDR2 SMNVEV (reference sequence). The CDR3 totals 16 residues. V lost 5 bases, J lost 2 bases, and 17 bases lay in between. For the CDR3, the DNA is TGTGCCAGCAGTCCCCAGGAACCCAAAGACACAGATACGCAGTATTTT. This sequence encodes CASSPQEPKDTDTQYF.

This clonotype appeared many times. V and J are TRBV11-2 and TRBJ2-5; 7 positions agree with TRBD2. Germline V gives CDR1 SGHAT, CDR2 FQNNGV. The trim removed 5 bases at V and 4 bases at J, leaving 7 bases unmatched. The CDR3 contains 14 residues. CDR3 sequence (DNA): TGTGCCAGCAGCCCGGGGGGAGAGGGAGAGACCCAGTACTTC. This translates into CASSPGGEGETQYF.

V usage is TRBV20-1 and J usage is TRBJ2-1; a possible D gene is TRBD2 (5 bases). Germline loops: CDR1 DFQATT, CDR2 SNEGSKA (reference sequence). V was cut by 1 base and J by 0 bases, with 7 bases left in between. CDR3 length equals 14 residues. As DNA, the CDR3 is TGCAGTGCTAGAGGGGGAGCCTCCTACAATGAGCAGTTCTTC. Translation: CSARGGASYNEQFF.